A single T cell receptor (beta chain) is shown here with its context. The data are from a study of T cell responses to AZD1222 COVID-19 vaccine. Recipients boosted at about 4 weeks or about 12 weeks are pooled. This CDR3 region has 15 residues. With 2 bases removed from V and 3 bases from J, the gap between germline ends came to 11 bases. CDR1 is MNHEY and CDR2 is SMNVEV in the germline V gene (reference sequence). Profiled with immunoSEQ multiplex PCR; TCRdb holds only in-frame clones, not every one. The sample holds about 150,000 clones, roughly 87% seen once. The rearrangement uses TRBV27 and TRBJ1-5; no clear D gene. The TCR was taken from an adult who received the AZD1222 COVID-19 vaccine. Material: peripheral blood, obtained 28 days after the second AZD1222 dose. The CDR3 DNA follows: TGTGCCAGCAGTTTACATGCCCCCGTCAATCAGCCCCAGCATTTT. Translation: CASSLHAPVNQPQHF.